Following are 27 T cell receptor beta chains from one sample sequenced in a study of technical replicates of blood from several donors. Clones were sequenced by immunoSEQ multiplex PCR, and TCRdb holds only the in-frame ones, with some missing. The table lists about 88,000 clones, roughly 90% of them singletons. The sequenced sample consisted of T cells isolated from PBMCs. These receptors were collected from a human donor in good health.

In this sample, this clone turned up once. J is TRBJ2-7 and V is TRBV4-1; D is possibly TRBD2 (6 bases). V shed 3 bases and J shed 4 bases, with 7 bases lying between them. The CDR3 length is 12 residues. Germline CDR1 and CDR2: MGHRA and YSYEKL. CDR3 in DNA: TGCGCCAGCAGCCAGGGGGGTTACGAGCAGTACTTC. Protein sequence: CASSQGGYEQYF.

In its sample, this clone was seen a few times. The chain couples TRBV19 to TRBJ1-1, with TRBD1 matching over 7 bases. J gave up 4 bases and V 6 bases, and 5 bases lay outside the gene matches. The CDR3 covers 13 residues. In germline, CDR1 is LNHDA, CDR2 SQIVND (reference sequence). The CDR3 loop reads CASRSDRRTEAFF. The CDR3 DNA reads TGTGCCAGTAGATCGGACAGGCGCACTGAAGCTTTCTTT.

The chain has TRBV10-3 and TRBJ2-1; D call uncertain. V lost 6 bases, J lost 8 bases, and 20 bases lay in between. This CDR3 comprises 15 residues. Germline CDR1 ENHRY, CDR2 SYGVKD. This chain's CDR3 is CAISSTSPPVHEQFF. CDR3 nucleotides: TGTGCCATCAGCTCTACTTCACCTCCGGTGCATGAGCAGTTCTTC.

The rearrangement links TRBV5-6 to TRBJ1-2; TRBD1 aligns across 8 bases. V lost 2 bases, J lost 2 bases, and 2 bases stayed unmatched. Germline CDR1 SGHDT, CDR2 YYEEEE. CDR3 length: 14 amino acids. This chain's CDR3 is CASSFGQGNYGYTF. In nucleotides, the CDR3 is TGTGCCAGCAGCTTTGGACAGGGAAACTATGGCTACACCTTC.

The J gene is TRBJ2-3, the V gene TRBV15; the D gene is possibly TRBD1 (5 bases). The germline gives CDR1 LNHNV, CDR2 YYDKDF (reference sequence). The ends were cut back, 4 bases at V and 0 bases at J, with 8 bases in the middle. CDR3 length: 14 residues. The CDR3 DNA is TGTGCCACCAGCAACAGGAAGAGCACAGATACGCAGTATTTT. Its protein is CATSNRKSTDTQYF.

The genes are TRBV6-1 and TRBJ1-5; TRBD1 aligns across 11 bases. The CDR3 extends over 19 amino acids. V was pared by 0 bases and J by 2 bases, with 9 bases of the junction left unmatched. Looked up from germline, CDR1 is MNHNS and CDR2 is SASEGT. The chain's CDR3 is CASSEARTGGTIGNQPQHF. The CDR3, as DNA: TGTGCCAGCAGTGAAGCGCGGACAGGGGGCACGATTGGCAATCAGCCCCAGCATTTT.

Worth noting for this clone: Other DNA sequences from this sample encode an identical CDR3 as well. This chain uses TRBV5-1 with TRBJ1-2; 9 bases align to TRBD1. V lost 4 bases to trimming and J lost 3 bases; unmatched junction nucleotides: 7. This CDR3 contains 15 residues. The germline CDR1 and CDR2 sequences are SGHRS and YFSETQ. This CDR3 is CASSLGQGRDYGYTF. As DNA, the CDR3 is TGCGCCAGCAGCCTCGGACAGGGGAGGGACTATGGCTACACCTTC.

The genes are TRBV28 and TRBJ2-1; 7 positions match TRBD1. The germline V gene has CDR1 MDHEN and CDR2 SYDVKM. The CDR3 is 15 amino acids. V gave up 6 bases and J gave up 10 bases; unmatched junction bases: 15. This chain's CDR3 is CASRGQDLSPREQFF. In DNA form, the CDR3 reads TGTGCCAGCAGAGGACAGGACCTTTCCCCAAGAGAGCAGTTCTTC.

The chain employs TRBV6-1 and TRBJ2-7, with 7 bases aligning to TRBD2. The germline CDR1 and CDR2 sequences are MNHNS and SASEGT. V was clipped by 6 bases and J by 1 base; unmatched bases: 6. The CDR3 runs to 14 residues. Written as DNA, the CDR3 is TGTGCCAGCAGGGGGAGGGCAGGGTCCTACGAGCAGTACTTC. Translated, it gives CASRGRAGSYEQYF.

This rearrangement joins TRBV29-1 to TRBJ1-1; D gene uncertain. In germline, CDR1 is SQVTM, CDR2 ANQGSEA. The CDR3 extends over 9 amino acids. V was trimmed by 4 bases and J by 8 bases, leaving 5 bases between them. The CDR3 loop reads CSVGQEAFF. Here the CDR3 DNA reads TGCAGCGTTGGCCAGGAAGCTTTCTTT.

The CDR3 bases are TGTGCCAGCAGTTACCCGACCGGGACTAGCGGGGCTACCACAGATACGCAGTATTTT. Protein sequence: CASSYPTGTSGATTDTQYF. This chain links TRBV11-2 with TRBJ2-3; TRBD2 matches 13 bases. The CDR3 totals 19 residues. In germline, CDR1 is SGHAT, CDR2 FQNNGV. With 6 bases clipped from V and 2 bases from J, the junction kept 14 bases outside the gene matches.

The genes are TRBV25-1 and TRBJ1-5; D is uncertain. V dropped 1 base and J dropped 5 bases, with 9 bases sitting between them. Germline assignment: CDR1 MGHDK and CDR2 SYGVNS. The CDR3 totals 14 residues. CDR3 sequence (DNA): TGTGCCAGCAGTGAATCACGGGGTGATCAGCCCCAGCATTTT. This gives the protein CASSESRGDQPQHF.

The rearrangement links TRBV19 to TRBJ1-5; D may be TRBD1 (5 bases). The CDR3 has 15 amino acids. Per the germline V gene, CDR1 is LNHDA and CDR2 is SQIVND (reference sequence). Trimming removed 9 bases at V and 0 bases at J, with 15 bases between. The CDR3, as DNA: TGTGCCAGCTGCACAGGCAAATATAGCAATCAGCCCCAGCATTTT. Its translation: CASCTGKYSNQPQHF.

The genes are TRBV6-1 and TRBJ1-1; D is ambiguous. CDR1 MNHNS and CDR2 SASEGT come from the germline V gene. V dropped 6 bases and J dropped 11 bases, with 16 bases sitting between them. There are 12 residues in the CDR3. Here the CDR3 DNA reads TGTGCCAGCAGACTAGGACCGGAGCACGCTTTCTTT. Its protein product is CASRLGPEHAFF.

In this sample, this clone turned up once. This rearrangement joins TRBV7-9 to TRBJ2-3, with 10 bases aligning to TRBD1. This CDR3 contains 15 residues. Per the germline V gene, CDR1 is SEHNR and CDR2 is FQNEAQ (reference sequence). With 5 bases clipped from V and 4 bases from J, the junction kept 6 bases outside the gene matches. CDR3 region: CASSARQGAADTQYF. CDR3 coding DNA: TGTGCCAGCAGCGCCCGACAGGGGGCAGCAGATACGCAGTATTTT.

Written as DNA, the CDR3 is TGTGCCAGCAGCTTAGGCTATAATTACAATGAGCAGTTCTTC. Protein: CASSLGYNYNEQFF. The chain recombines TRBV11-3 with TRBJ2-1; D is unclear. The CDR3 is 14 residues long. The germline CDR1 and CDR2 sequences are SGHNT and YENEEA. Deletions cut 1 base from V and 4 bases from J, with 8 bases between.

The chain is built from TRBV28 and TRBJ2-1, with D perhaps matching TRBD2 (6 bases). The CDR3 is 18 amino acids. The germline V and J ends were trimmed by 8 bases and 6 bases, with 29 bases remaining between them. CDR1 is MDHEN and CDR2 is SYDVKM in the germline V gene. CDR3 sequence reads: CASGSLGLLLLGSNEQFF. CDR3 sequence (DNA): TGTGCCAGCGGGAGTTTGGGACTCCTACTGTTAGGGTCCAATGAGCAGTTCTTC. Variable domain in full (rest from reference TRBV28 and TRBJ2-1): DVKVTQSSRYLVKRTGEKVFLECVQDMDHENMFWYRQDPGLGLRLIYFSYDVKMKEKGDIPEGYSVSREKKERFSLILESASTNQTSMYLCASGSLGLLLLGSNEQFFGPGTRLTVL.

The J gene is TRBJ2-1, the V gene TRBV5-6, with a possible D match to TRBD2 (6 bases). The CDR3 totals 15 residues. CDR1 is SGHDT and CDR2 is YYEEEE in the germline V gene. V was pared by 0 bases and J by 7 bases, with 14 bases between. CDR3 in DNA: TGTGCCAGCAGCTTGGAAAAGTGGGGGGTTAATGAGCAGTTCTTC. Translating it yields CASSLEKWGVNEQFF.

The V call is TRBV27, the J call TRBJ1-5; maybe TRBD1 (6 bases). The V end was cut by 4 bases, the J end by 5 bases, with 18 bases between. Germline V gene sequence: CDR1 MNHEY, CDR2 SMNVEV (reference sequence). The CDR3 is made up of 16 amino acids. Here the CDR3 reads CASSSTPGGAHQPQHF. The DNA of the CDR3 is TGTGCCAGCAGTTCCACGCCTGGGGGGGCCCATCAGCCCCAGCATTTT.

Turning to this clone: A read error may produce the germline difference seen at one junction end. The rearrangement uses TRBV27 and TRBJ2-2; 8 nucleotides align to TRBD1. The germline CDR1 and CDR2 sequences are MNHEY and SMNVEV (reference sequence). This CDR3 has 14 amino acids. CDR3 region: CASSWTGNAGELFF. In DNA form, the CDR3 reads TGTGCCAGCAGTTGGACAGGGAACGCCGGGGAGCTGTTTTTT.

The chain is built from TRBV9 and TRBJ1-1, with a weak D call TRBD1 (6 bases). V was pared by 4 bases and J by 6 bases, with 13 bases between. This CDR3 region has 13 residues. The germline V gene encodes CDR1 SGDLS and CDR2 YYNGEE. CDR3 nucleotide sequence: TGTGCCAGCAGCTTAGGGGGTAGCGCTGAAGCTTTCTTT. It codes for CASSLGGSAEAFF.

The chain links TRBV7-9 to TRBJ1-1; TRBD1 matches at 9 bases. Germline V lookup: CDR1 SEHNR, CDR2 FQNEAQ (reference sequence). The CDR3 loop spans 14 amino acids. The V and J ends lost 5 bases and 11 bases, in that order; junction bases with no gene match: 12. The CDR3 DNA sequence: TGTGCCAGCAGCCGCGGACAGGGGATTATGGGGGCTTTCTTT. This gives the protein CASSRGQGIMGAFF.

The chain carries TRBV4-2 and TRBJ2-5, with D uncertain. Germline V gene lookup returns CDR1 LGHNA and CDR2 YNFKEQ. V gave up 0 bases and J gave up 4 bases, with 3 bases separating them. The CDR3 is made up of 12 amino acids. This CDR3 reads CASSQDRETQYF. The CDR3 DNA is TGTGCCAGCAGCCAAGATCGAGAGACCCAGTACTTC.

This rearrangement joins TRBV7-9 to TRBJ2-5, with a weak D call TRBD2 (5 bases). Germline V CDR1 and CDR2: SEHNR, FQNEAQ (reference sequence). The CDR3 spans 12 residues. The germline V and J ends were trimmed by 4 bases and 5 bases, with 8 bases remaining between them. CDR3: CASSSSRETQYF. The CDR3 DNA sequence: TGTGCCAGCAGCTCTAGCCGGGAGACCCAGTACTTC.

This clone showed up just once. The chain has TRBV27 and TRBJ2-2, with a weak D call TRBD1 (6 bases). In germline, CDR1 is MNHEY, CDR2 SMNVEV (reference sequence). V gave up 4 bases and J gave up 7 bases, with 13 bases separating them. There are 14 residues in the CDR3. The CDR3 region is CASSWTGGNGELFF. For the CDR3, the DNA is TGTGCCAGCAGTTGGACTGGGGGCAACGGGGAGCTGTTTTTT.

The rearrangement uses TRBV6-6 and TRBJ2-4; weak D call: TRBD2 (5 bases). Germline values: CDR1 MNHNY, CDR2 SVGAGI (reference sequence). V was pared by 2 bases and J by 7 bases, with 12 bases between. The CDR3 runs to 14 residues. The CDR3 nucleotides read TGTGCCAGCAGTTACCTTCCCGGGGTGAACATTCAGTACTTC. Amino acids: CASSYLPGVNIQYF.

The sample holds one count of this clone. The rearrangement joins TRBV19 to TRBJ1-1; no clear D. CDR1 is LNHDA and CDR2 is SQIVND in the germline V gene (reference sequence). Between the trimmed V and J ends, which lost 1 base and 4 bases, there was a span of 13 bases. The CDR3 runs 15 residues. CDR3 protein: CASSIVVQAGTEAFF. The CDR3, as DNA: TGTGCCAGTAGTATAGTAGTGCAGGCGGGCACTGAAGCTTTCTTT.